This entry lists 24 T cell receptor beta chains sequenced from one sample in a study of CD8 T cells in Susac syndrome. With random hexamers, reverse transcription was performed on about 0.5 to 1 ug of RNA. TCRdb called the immunoSEQ multiplex PCR reads again in MiXCR, with one record for every CDR3 protein. The sample lists 150,000 or so distinct CDR3 sequences, about 94% seen once, with roughly 0.13% in the top ten. Source material: CD4+ T cells from PBMCs. These receptors came from a human donor in good health.

CDR3 loop: CAISGFSGLSSYNEQFF. CDR3 bases: TGTGCCATCAGTGGCTTCTCTGGACTAAGCTCCTACAATGAGCAGTTCTTC. The chain joins TRBV10-3 to TRBJ2-1; tentatively, D is TRBD2 (6 bases). The CDR3 consists of 17 residues. The V and J ends lost 4 bases and 0 bases respectively, with 16 bases between them. Per the germline V gene, CDR1 is ENHRY and CDR2 is SYGVKD.

The chain couples TRBV2 to TRBJ1-6, with D maybe TRBD1 (6 bases). CDR1 and CDR2 from the germline V gene are SNHLY and FYNNEI. The CDR3 has 14 residues. V was pared by 4 bases and J by 7 bases, with 11 bases between. In nucleotides, the CDR3 is TGTGCCAGCAGTGGGACAGCCCCAAATTCACCCCTCCACTTT. Translated, it gives CASSGTAPNSPLHF.

As to this clonotype: The junction differs from germline at one of its ends, possibly a read error. V gene TRBV18 combines with J gene TRBJ2-5; D is unclear. Germline CDR1 is KGHSH and CDR2 is LQKENI. The CDR3 has 12 amino acids. For the CDR3, the DNA is TGTGCCAGCTCCCCACTTAAAGAGACCCAGTACTTC. Its translation is CASSPLKETQYF.

The chain employs TRBV28 and TRBJ1-2, with D unclear. Germline CDR1 is MDHEN and CDR2 is SYDVKM. With 7 bases removed from V and 3 bases from J, the gap between germline ends came to 6 bases. The CDR3 is 11 residues long. CDR3 DNA sequence: TGTGCCAGCAATTGGGACTATGGCTACACCTTC. Translation: CASNWDYGYTF.

The chain has TRBV4-3 and TRBJ2-3; D may correspond to TRBD1 or TRBD2 (5 bases each). The CDR3 length is 15 residues. Germline V lookup: CDR1 LGHNA, CDR2 YSLEER. V gave up 0 bases and J gave up 3 bases, with 10 bases separating them. CDR3: CASSQDPGTTDTQYF. CDR3 nucleotides: TGCGCCAGCAGCCAAGATCCGGGGACGACAGATACGCAGTATTTT.

This chain joins TRBV29-1 and TRBJ2-3; D is unresolved. Trimming removed 5 bases from V and 4 bases from J, with 7 bases in between. CDR3 size: 11 residues. Germline CDR1 reads SQVTM; CDR2 reads ANQGSEA. CDR3: CSVLWADTQYF. In DNA form, the CDR3 reads TGCAGCGTTCTCTGGGCAGATACGCAGTATTTT.

The chain links TRBV12-3 or TRBV12-4 to TRBJ2-5; D unclear. This CDR3 contains 12 residues. Trimming cost V 5 bases and J 1 base, with 5 bases left between them. The CDR3 bases are TGTGCCAGCAGTAACTTCCAAGAGACCCAGTACTTC. Translating gives CASSNFQETQYF.

This sequence joins TRBV7-9 and TRBJ2-7, with 7 bases identical to TRBD1. The CDR3 extends over 15 amino acids. CDR1 SEHNR and CDR2 FQNEAQ come from the germline V gene (reference sequence). V gave up 5 bases and J gave up 1 base; unmatched junction bases: 8. In nucleotides, the CDR3 is TGTGCCAGCAGCGCGGACAGGCGACTATCCTACGAGCAGTACTTC. Its translation: CASSADRRLSYEQYF. Looking up the rest from reference TRBV7-9 and TRBJ2-7 gives the full variable domain: DTGVSQNPRHKITKRGQNVTFRCDPISEHNRLYWYRQTLGQGPEFLTYFQNEAQLEKSRLLSDRFSAERPKGSFSTLEIQRTEQGDSAMYLCASSADRRLSYEQYFGPGTRLTVT.

The rearrangement uses TRBV7-6 and TRBJ2-7, with 7 nucleotides matching TRBD1. The germline V gene has CDR1 SGHVS and CDR2 FNYEAQ. This CDR3 contains 12 residues. V trimming: 4 bases; J trimming: 6 bases; junction bases outside the gene matches: 3. In DNA form, the CDR3 reads TGTGCCAGCAGCTCACGGACAGGCGAGCAGTACTTC. Protein sequence: CASSSRTGEQYF. The full variable domain, completed using reference TRBV7-6 and TRBJ2-7, is GAGVSQSPRYKVTKRGQDVALRCDPISGHVSLYWYRQALGQGPEFLTYFNYEAQQDKSGLPNDRFSAERPEGSISTLTIQRTEQRDSAMYRCASSSRTGEQYFGPGTRLTVT.

The chain couples TRBV7-2 to TRBJ2-1; TRBD1 matches at 7 bases. From germline, CDR1 is SGHTA and CDR2 FQGNSA. Germline trimming cut 5 bases from V and 4 bases from J; bases unmatched to any gene: 5. CDR3 size: 14 residues. The DNA for the CDR3 is TGTGCCAGCAGCCGACAGGGAAGATACAATGAGCAGTTCTTC. Translating gives CASSRQGRYNEQFF.

CDR3 DNA sequence: TGTGCCAGCAGTTACGGGGGGGCTGCCACTGAAGCTTTCTTT. Translation gives CASSYGGAATEAFF. This rearrangement joins TRBV6-5 to TRBJ1-1; TRBD1 is a possible D gene (6 bases). Germline loops: CDR1 MNHEY, CDR2 SVGAGI. V shed 2 bases and J shed 4 bases, with 11 bases lying between them. This CDR3 region has 14 residues.

The chain carries TRBV30 and TRBJ2-3, with TRBD1 matching over 10 bases. V trimming: 3 bases; J trimming: 6 bases; junction bases outside the gene matches: 6. From germline, CDR1 is GTSNPN and CDR2 SVGIG (reference sequence). The CDR3 spans 14 residues. CDR3 sequence reads: CAWSRGQGKDTQYF. CDR3 sequence (DNA): TGTGCCTGGAGCCGGGGACAGGGGAAGGATACGCAGTATTTT.

The DNA of the CDR3 is TGCAGTGCTGGGAGGGCGGAGACCCAGTACTTC. Its protein is CSAGRAETQYF. This chain connects TRBV20-1 to TRBJ2-5, with TRBD2 matching 7 bases. V shed 5 bases, J shed 5 bases, and the junction held 2 bases outside the gene matches. There are 11 residues in the CDR3. Germline V lookup: CDR1 DFQATT, CDR2 SNEGSKA (reference sequence).

The chain recombines TRBV29-1 with TRBJ1-2; TRBD1 aligns across 7 bases. Germline V gives CDR1 SQVTM, CDR2 ANQGSEA. The V gene end was trimmed by 1 base and the J gene end by 3 bases; junction bases not matched to a gene: 8. This CDR3 is built from 15 residues. This CDR3 is CSVEAPGQVDYGYTF. The CDR3, as DNA: TGCAGCGTTGAAGCTCCCGGACAGGTGGACTATGGCTACACCTTC.

V and J are TRBV9 and TRBJ2-7, with no clear D. Germline V gives CDR1 SGDLS, CDR2 YYNGEE. The length of the CDR3 is 13 residues. Trimming shortened V by 3 bases and J by 0 bases, and 7 bases separated the two germline ends. The CDR3 loop is CASSARNSYEQYF. The DNA for the CDR3 is TGTGCCAGCAGCGCCCGAAACTCCTACGAGCAGTACTTC.

This chain joins TRBV5-1 and TRBJ1-5, with no clear D. This CDR3 has 15 residues. The germline gives CDR1 SGHRS, CDR2 YFSETQ. V was trimmed by 4 bases and J by 1 base, leaving 12 bases between them. CDR3 DNA sequence: TGCGCCAGCAGCGATGGCCTGACGAGCAATCAGCCCCAGCATTTT. It translates to CASSDGLTSNQPQHF.

The genes are TRBV10-2 and TRBJ2-3, with D unresolved. Germline V gene sequence: CDR1 WSHSY, CDR2 SAAADI. This CDR3 comprises 13 residues. The V end lost 2 bases, the J end lost 3 bases, and 6 bases lay between the germline ends. CDR3 region: CASSEQATDTQYF. The CDR3 region has the DNA TGCGCCAGCAGTGAGCAGGCGACAGATACGCAGTATTTT.

The genes are TRBV19 and TRBJ2-1; 11 positions match TRBD2. After removal of 5 bases from V and 11 bases from J, the junction contained 5 bases not matched to a gene. The CDR3 loop spans 13 amino acids. In germline, CDR1 is LNHDA, CDR2 SQIVND (reference sequence). CDR3 nucleotides: TGTGCCAGTAGTTTAGCGGGGGGGACCCAGCAGTTCTTC. As protein: CASSLAGGTQQFF.

The chain combines TRBV28 with TRBJ2-7, with D perhaps TRBD1 (6 bases). V gave up 7 bases and J gave up 0 bases, with 19 bases separating them. Looked up from germline, CDR1 is MDHEN and CDR2 is SYDVKM. This CDR3 has 16 amino acids. Here the CDR3 DNA reads TGTGCCAGCATGCCGTGGGGGCTGATAAGCTCCTACGAGCAGTACTTC. This codes for CASMPWGLISSYEQYF.

This clonotype has only one observation. V usage is TRBV29-1 and J usage is TRBJ2-1; D may be TRBD2 (6 bases). The V gene lost 4 bases and the J gene lost 0 bases, with 13 bases spanning the gap. The CDR3 runs 15 residues. Germline V CDR1 and CDR2: SQVTM, ANQGSEA. CDR3 DNA: TGCAGCGTTGCCTTAGCGGCTAACTCCTACAATGAGCAGTTCTTC. Protein: CSVALAANSYNEQFF.

The rearrangement joins TRBV2 to TRBJ1-2; D unclear. CDR1 SNHLY and CDR2 FYNNEI come from the germline V gene. V lost 3 bases, J lost 4 bases, and 12 bases lay in between. The CDR3 length is 14 residues. CDR3 nucleotides: TGTGCCAGCAGTGACTCAGGCCGGGGCTATGGCTACACCTTC. Its translation: CASSDSGRGYGYTF.

This clonotype was observed a few times. This may come from a read error, since a much larger clone is one base off. The chain has TRBV2 and TRBJ2-5, with a tentative D call TRBD2 (6 bases). Trimming cost V 3 bases and J 5 bases, with 13 bases left between them. The germline V gene encodes CDR1 SNHLY and CDR2 FYNNEI. The CDR3 runs to 14 residues. CDR3 region: CASSEEEGRETQYF. CDR3 nucleotides: TGTGCCAGCAGTGAGGAGGAGGGGCGGGAGACCCAGTACTTC.

This clonotype is a singleton in its sample. V usage is TRBV7-2 and J usage is TRBJ1-5, with unresolved D. V was shortened by 3 bases and J by 6 bases, with 15 bases between the two germline ends. The CDR3 totals 15 residues. Germline CDR1 reads SGHTA; CDR2 reads FQGNSA. The CDR3 loop is CASSFLARSSQPQHF. The CDR3 coding sequence is TGTGCCAGCAGCTTTCTAGCCCGATCCAGTCAGCCCCAGCATTTT. Filled out from reference TRBV7-2 and TRBJ1-5, the complete variable domain reads GAGVSQSPSNKVTEKGKDVELRCDPISGHTALYWYRQSLGQGLEFLIYFQGNSAPDKSGLPSDRFSAERTGGSVSTLTIQRTQQEDSAVYLCASSFLARSSQPQHFGDGTRLSIL.

The V gene is TRBV2, the J gene TRBJ2-1; D possibly uses TRBD1 or TRBD2 (6 bases each). The CDR3 has 14 residues. Trimming removed 4 bases at V and 15 bases at J, with 22 bases between. Germline assignment: CDR1 SNHLY and CDR2 FYNNEI. The CDR3 spells CASSVGGTGSRGFF. The CDR3 region has the DNA TGTGCCAGCAGTGTCGGGGGAACAGGGTCCCGGGGGTTCTTC.